These 18 T cell receptor beta chains were sequenced from one sample in a study of blood T cell repertoires in COVID-19. TCRdb keeps only in-frame clones here, not all; method: immunoSEQ multiplex PCR. The table records some 83,000 clones, 75% to 90% of them present only once. Input material: peripheral blood. The receptors shown here come from a man aged 55-75 years with active or convalescent COVID-19.

The CDR3 DNA is TGTGCCAGCAGTTACTCCAGCGTGAACACTGAAGCTTTCTTT. This encodes CASSYSSVNTEAFF. The chain joins TRBV6-5 to TRBJ1-1; no reliable D call. The CDR3 length is 14 residues. Trimming left V 0 bases short and J 0 bases short, with 5 bases between. Germline assignment: CDR1 MNHEY and CDR2 SVGAGI.

The genes are TRBV5-8 and TRBJ1-1; TRBD1 matches at 9 bases. The ends lost 0 bases at V and 11 bases at J; junction bases unmatched: 14. Germline loops: CDR1 SGHTS, CDR2 YDEGEE. The CDR3 covers 16 residues. CDR3 protein: CASSLGFRTGALGAFF. CDR3 in DNA: TGTGCCAGCAGCTTGGGATTTAGGACAGGGGCCCTAGGGGCTTTCTTT. Full variable domain (missing parts from reference TRBV5-8 and TRBJ1-1): EAGVTQSPTHLIKTRGQQATLRCSPISGHTSVYWYQQALGLGLQFLLWYDEGEERNRGNFPPRFSGRQFPNYSSELNVNALELEDSALYLCASSLGFRTGALGAFFGQGTRLTVV.

This chain connects TRBV2 to TRBJ1-2; TRBD1 agrees at 10 bases. This CDR3 contains 13 residues. With 8 bases clipped from V and 8 bases from J, the junction kept 8 bases outside the gene matches. Germline V CDR1 and CDR2: SNHLY, FYNNEI. The DNA for the CDR3 is TGTGCCAGCGCGGAGGGGGACAGGGGAGGCTACACCTTC. Translated, it gives CASAEGDRGGYTF.

The sample holds a few counts of this clone. The CDR3 spells CSGGVGYGYTF. CDR3 nucleotide sequence: TGCAGTGGGGGGGTCGGCTATGGCTACACCTTC. The V gene is TRBV20-1, the J gene TRBJ1-2; TRBD1 might be the D (5 bases). In germline, CDR1 is DFQATT, CDR2 SNEGSKA (reference sequence). The length of the CDR3 is 11 residues. Deletions cut 7 bases from V and 4 bases from J, with 10 bases between.

The chain employs TRBV11-2 and TRBJ2-1; D gene uncertain. This CDR3 region has 13 residues. V shed 5 bases and J shed 7 bases, with 12 bases lying between them. CDR1 is SGHAT and CDR2 is FQNNGV in the germline V gene. CDR3 residues: CASSLVGDNEQFF. CDR3 DNA: TGTGCCAGCAGCCTTGTCGGTGATAATGAGCAGTTCTTC.

The chain couples TRBV2 to TRBJ1-1; D perhaps matches TRBD1 (5 bases). Trimming took off 6 bases at V and 1 base at J, with 9 bases between the two ends. Germline loops: CDR1 SNHLY, CDR2 FYNNEI. This CDR3 spans 13 amino acids. The CDR3 nucleotides read TGTGCCAGCAGGAGACAGTGGAACACTGAAGCTTTCTTT. Translated: CASRRQWNTEAFF. The full variable domain, rest sourced from reference TRBV2 and TRBJ1-1, is EPEVTQTPSHQVTQMGQEVILRCVPISNHLYFYWYRQILGQKVEFLVSFYNNEISEKSEIFDDQFSVERPDGSNFTLKIRSTKLEDSAMYFCASRRQWNTEAFFGQGTRLTVV.

The gene calls are TRBV6-5 and TRBJ1-5; D call uncertain. The CDR3 totals 14 residues. The ends were cut back, 0 bases at V and 9 bases at J, with 12 bases in the middle. CDR1 MNHEY and CDR2 SVGAGI come from the germline V gene. Here the CDR3 DNA reads TGTGCCAGCAGTTACTCCGAGGAGAAATGGCCCCAGCATTTT. It codes for CASSYSEEKWPQHF.

V gene TRBV25-1 combines with J gene TRBJ1-6; 7 bases agree with TRBD1. This CDR3 comprises 14 residues. Germline CDR1 reads MGHDK; CDR2 reads SYGVNS. Trimming removed 3 bases from V and 4 bases from J; junction bases left unmatched: 0. CDR3 in DNA: TGTGCCAGCAGTGAGGGACAGTATAATTCACCCCTCCACTTT. Its protein is CASSEGQYNSPLHF.

Details on this clone: Other DNA sequences in this sample translate to the same CDR3. CDR3 DNA sequence: TGCAGTGCTAGGAGTGGGCACGAGCAGTACTTC. As protein: CSARSGHEQYF. The V gene is TRBV20-1, the J gene TRBJ2-7, with D unresolved. V was shortened by 3 bases and J by 5 bases, with 8 bases between the two germline ends. Germline assignment: CDR1 DFQATT and CDR2 SNEGSKA (reference sequence). This CDR3 contains 11 residues.

The chain employs TRBV2 and TRBJ1-1, with TRBD1 as a possible D gene (6 bases). Trimming took 3 bases from V and 1 from J, leaving 9 bases between them. The germline gives CDR1 SNHLY, CDR2 FYNNEI. The CDR3 length is 14 residues. The CDR3 loop is CASSEMGANTEAFF. CDR3 DNA: TGTGCCAGCAGTGAGATGGGGGCGAACACTGAAGCTTTCTTT.

The chain combines TRBV18 with TRBJ1-1, with D unclear. The CDR3 has 13 residues. Germline CDR1 and CDR2: KGHSH and LQKENI. Trimming took 6 bases from V and 1 from J, leaving 9 bases between them. Written as DNA, the CDR3 is TGTGCCAGCTCCACGGGGAGGAACACTGAAGCTTTCTTT. It codes for CASSTGRNTEAFF.

The chain has TRBV9 and TRBJ1-5; 8 bases line up with TRBD1. Trimming cost V 3 bases and J 7 bases; bases outside gene matches: 9. Germline assignment: CDR1 SGDLS and CDR2 YYNGEE. The CDR3 is 15 residues long. The DNA for the CDR3 is TGTGCCAGCAGCGCTCACCAGGGGGCCGGGCAGCCCCAGCATTTT. It translates to CASSAHQGAGQPQHF.

The V gene is TRBV10-2, the J gene TRBJ1-1; the D gene is possibly TRBD1 (5 bases). This CDR3 spans 14 amino acids. Germline CDR1 and CDR2: WSHSY and SAAADI. Trimming removed 0 bases at V and 4 bases at J, with 9 bases between. This CDR3 is CASSESGGGTEAFF. As DNA, the CDR3 is TGCGCCAGCAGTGAGTCTGGGGGAGGCACTGAAGCTTTCTTT.

CDR3 sequence: CASSAHMDQPQHF. For the CDR3, the DNA is TGTGCCAGCAGCGCCCACATGGATCAGCCCCAGCATTTT. The rearrangement uses TRBV7-2 and TRBJ1-5; D gene uncertain. This CDR3 is built from 13 residues. Deletions cut 5 bases from V and 5 bases from J, with 10 bases between. CDR1 and CDR2 from the germline V gene are SGHTA and FQGNSA.

The chain joins TRBV3-1 (or the pseudogene TRBV3-2) to TRBJ1-1, with TRBD1 matching 8 bases. The germline CDR1 and CDR2 sequences are LGHDT and YNNKEL (reference sequence). The J segment lost 7 bases and the V segment lost 4 bases, leaving 11 bases of the junction unmatched. This CDR3 has 15 residues. As DNA, the CDR3 is TGTGCCAGCAGCCTTTCGGCGGCAGGGGGCATTGAAGCTTTCTTT. Translation: CASSLSAAGGIEAFF.

The rearrangement uses TRBV5-1 and TRBJ1-2, with 7 bases matching TRBD1. Per the germline V gene, CDR1 is SGHRS and CDR2 is YFSETQ. The CDR3 loop spans 15 amino acids. With 5 bases clipped from V and 8 bases from J, the junction kept 15 bases outside the gene matches. DNA of the CDR3: TGCGCCAGCAGATCTCGTGGACAGGACCTAGAAGGCTACACCTTC. Translating it yields CASRSRGQDLEGYTF.

The CDR3 DNA reads TGTGCCAGCAGTTTATCGAACCCCCGACAGGGATGGGGACAGCCCCAGCATTTT. Translation gives CASSLSNPRQGWGQPQHF. The rearrangement joins TRBV27 to TRBJ1-5; 7 nucleotides align to TRBD1. The CDR3 sequence is 18 residues long. V trimming: 0 bases; J trimming: 7 bases; junction bases outside the gene matches: 15. From germline, CDR1 is MNHEY and CDR2 SMNVEV (reference sequence).

CDR3 sequence reads: CASSYRVSYNEQFF. The CDR3 DNA reads as TGTGCCAGCAGCTACAGGGTCTCCTACAATGAGCAGTTCTTC. The V gene is TRBV7-3, the J gene TRBJ2-1, with D possibly matching TRBD1 (6 bases). The germline V gene encodes CDR1 SGHTA and CDR2 FQGTGA. V was trimmed by 4 bases and J by 0 bases, leaving 7 bases between them. The CDR3 is 14 amino acids.